The rows below give T cell receptor beta chains drawn from one sample of a study of blood T cell repertoires in COVID-19. Data came from immunoSEQ multiplex PCR; TCRdb stores just in-frame clones and leaves some out. The profile shows roughly 140,000 clones, roughly 84% of them singletons. The sequenced sample was PBMCs or T cells enriched from blood (not recorded which). Receptors were obtained from a woman aged 45-65 years who had been exposed to COVID-19. Each CDR3 is given with its conserved first and last residue. The D gene is left open where the match is weak. Clone size is stated in some rows and not others, as once, few, many or a class when expanded.

>TRBJ2-1|NA|NA|TRBV5-4
CASSSSTEQFF
TGTGCCAGCAGCTCTTCTACTGAGCAGTTCTTC
>TRBJ2-7|NA|NA|TRBV28
CASRNMDRSYEQYF
TGTGCCAGCAGAAACATGGACAGATCCTACGAGCAGTACTTC
>TRBJ2-3|NA|NA|TRBV12-3/TRBV12-4
CASSLRGTDTQYF
TGTGCCAGCAGTTTAAGAGGCACAGATACGCAGTATTTT
>TRBJ2-4|NA|NA|TRBV7-9
CASSSINLPKNIQYF
TGTGCCAGCAGCTCGATAAACCTACCCAAAAACATTCAGTACTTC
>TRBJ2-7|NA|NA|TRBV4-1
CASSQGGGLSYEQYF
TGCGCCAGCAGCCAAGGCGGGGGCCTCTCCTACGAGCAGTACTTC
>TRBJ1-5|NA|NA|TRBV11-2
CASSRYTNQPQHF
TGTGCCAGCAGTCGCTATACCAATCAGCCCCAGCATTTT
>TRBJ2-3|NA|NA|TRBV10-1
CASSPTRLTDTQYF
TGCGCCAGCAGCCCGACGAGGCTCACAGATACGCAGTATTTT
>TRBJ1-2|NA|NA|TRBV25-1
CASSRGGTQGGYTF
TGTGCCAGCAGCCGTGGCGGGACCCAAGGGGGCTACACCTTC
>TRBJ2-5|once|TRBD2|TRBV9
CASSVAASGSKETQYF
TGTGCCAGCAGCGTAGCGGCTAGCGGGAGTAAAGAGACCCAGTACTTC
>TRBJ2-2|NA|TRBD2|TRBV7-8
CASSLASGRNTGELFF
TGTGCCAGCAGCTTAGCCAGCGGGAGAAACACCGGGGAGCTGTTTTTT
>TRBJ2-1|NA|TRBD2|TRBV5-1
CASSRQLAGVENEQFF
TGCGCCAGCAGTCGACAATTAGCGGGAGTCGAGAATGAGCAGTTCTTC
>TRBJ1-2|NA|NA|TRBV5-6
CASSSGGSNYGYTF
TGTGCCAGCAGCTCTGGCGGATCTAACTATGGCTACACCTTC
>TRBJ1-3|NA|NA|TRBV5-1
CASSLGGRNSGNTIYF
TGCGCCAGCAGCTTGGGAGGTCGGAACTCTGGAAACACCATATATTTT
>TRBJ2-5|once|TRBD2|TRBV6-2/TRBV6-3
CASSSGLAGDQETQYF
TGTGCCAGCAGTTCGGGACTAGCGGGGGACCAAGAGACCCAGTACTTC
>TRBJ2-7|NA|NA|TRBV5-1
CASRQGFSYEQYF
TGCGCCAGCAGGCAGGGGTTCTCCTACGAGCAGTACTTC
>TRBJ2-7|NA|NA|TRBV27
CASSLLGSEQYF
TGTGCCAGCAGTTTATTAGGGAGCGAGCAGTACTTC
>TRBJ1-2|NA|TRBD1|TRBV19
CASSRDRRGWGYTF
TGTGCCAGTAGTAGGGACAGAAGGGGATGGGGCTACACCTTC
>TRBJ2-4|NA|NA|TRBV15
CATSAGPSVLAKNIQYF
TGTGCCACCAGCGCAGGGCCCTCCGTGCTAGCCAAAAACATTCAGTACTTC